The 26 T cell receptor beta chains given below trace back to one sample, sequenced in a study of T cell responses to AZD1222 COVID-19 vaccine. Assay: immunoSEQ multiplex PCR; the TCRdb copy retains only in-frame clones and omits some. Found here are 120,000 or so clones, around 85% of them singletons; the top ten hold just under 9.5%. This material consisted of peripheral blood, taken on day 0 of AZD1222 vaccination. The receptors here all came from an adult in good health.

The V gene is TRBV27, the J gene TRBJ2-6; 7 bases are a match to TRBD1. This CDR3 has 15 amino acids. Germline CDR1 is MNHEY and CDR2 is SMNVEV (reference sequence). V shed 6 bases, J shed 3 bases, and the junction held 5 bases outside the gene matches. CDR3 DNA: TGTGCCAGCAGCCTCACAGGGGTTGGGGCCAACGTCCTGACTTTC. Residues: CASSLTGVGANVLTF. The variable domain in full, completed from reference TRBV27 and TRBJ2-6, reads EAQVTQNPRYLITVTGKKLTVTCSQNMNHEYMSWYRQDPGLGLRQIYYSMNVEVTDKGDVPEGYKVSRKEKRNFPLILESPSPNQTSLYFCASSLTGVGANVLTFGAGSRLTVL.

This rearrangement joins TRBV19 to TRBJ1-1; TRBD1 aligns across 9 bases. Trimming cost V 6 bases and J 1 base; bases outside gene matches: 12. There are 17 residues in the CDR3. Germline V gene lookup returns CDR1 LNHDA and CDR2 SQIVND (reference sequence). In DNA, the CDR3 is TGTGCCAGTAGGGGACAGGGCAGCCTTAGTGAGAACACTGAAGCTTTCTTT. Translating it yields CASRGQGSLSENTEAFF.

V is TRBV5-8 and J is TRBJ2-7; D tentatively fits TRBD1 or TRBD2 (5 bases each). Germline V gene lookup returns CDR1 SGHTS and CDR2 YDEGEE. CDR3 size: 16 residues. Trimming removed 3 bases at V and 3 bases at J, with 19 bases between. DNA of the CDR3: TGTGCCAGCAGCTGGTTTGGGACGGACACGGGCTACGAGCAGTACTTC. Its translation: CASSWFGTDTGYEQYF. The full variable domain, its missing parts supplied by reference TRBV5-8 and TRBJ2-7, is EAGVTQSPTHLIKTRGQQATLRCSPISGHTSVYWYQQALGLGLQFLLWYDEGEERNRGNFPPRFSGRQFPNYSSELNVNALELEDSALYLCASSWFGTDTGYEQYFGPGTRLTVT.

The chain employs TRBV7-3 and TRBJ2-1, with D possibly being TRBD2 (6 bases). CDR3 length equals 15 residues. Germline CDR1 and CDR2: SGHTA and FQGTGA. V lost 5 bases, J lost 6 bases, and 17 bases lay in between. The CDR3 region has the DNA TGTGCCAGCAGCCCCGACCGACTAGATCTCAATGAGCAGTTCTTC. It is translated as CASSPDRLDLNEQFF. The full variable domain, its missing parts supplied by reference TRBV7-3 and TRBJ2-1, is GAGVSQTPSNKVTEKGKYVELRCDPISGHTALYWYRQSLGQGPEFLIYFQGTGAADDSGLPNDRFFAVRPEGSVSTLKIQRTERGDSAVYLCASSPDRLDLNEQFFGPGTRLTVL.

This chain connects TRBV11-3 to TRBJ2-1, with 13 bases aligning to TRBD2. The trim removed 5 bases at V and 8 bases at J, leaving 9 bases unmatched. The CDR3 spans 16 residues. CDR1 and CDR2 from the germline V gene are SGHNT and YENEEA. The CDR3 here is CASSPRTSGSEDEQFF. DNA for the CDR3: TGTGCCAGCAGCCCAAGGACTAGCGGGAGTGAGGATGAGCAGTTCTTC. Filled out from reference TRBV11-3 and TRBJ2-1, the complete variable domain reads EAGVVQSPRYKIIEKKQPVAFWCNPISGHNTLYWYLQNLGQGPELLIRYENEEAVDDSQLPKDRFSAERLKGVDSTLKIQPAELGDSAVYLCASSPRTSGSEDEQFFGPGTRLTVL.

The CDR3 DNA sequence: TGTGCCAGCAAAACGACGTGGAGTCGCGGCTACACCTTC. Its protein product is CASKTTWSRGYTF. The rearrangement uses TRBV6-5 and TRBJ1-2, with D unclear. Germline lookup yields CDR1 MNHEY and CDR2 SVGAGI. The V gene lost 7 bases and the J gene lost 8 bases, with 17 bases spanning the gap. The CDR3 totals 13 residues.

This clone was picked up one time. The gene calls are TRBV6-5 and TRBJ2-1; D gene unclear. The CDR3 covers 12 residues. The germline V gene has CDR1 MNHEY and CDR2 SVGAGI. Trimming took off 6 bases at V and 4 bases at J, with 7 bases between the two ends. The chain's CDR3 is CASSSRYNEQFF. CDR3 nucleotide sequence: TGTGCCAGCAGCTCCCGGTACAATGAGCAGTTCTTC.

This clone was picked up one time. The CDR3 loop is CATSSRMGDVSPLHF. The CDR3 DNA follows: TGTGCCACCAGCAGTCGTATGGGGGACGTTTCACCCCTCCACTTT. The genes are TRBV15 and TRBJ1-6; the D gene is possibly TRBD1 (5 bases). Germline V gives CDR1 LNHNV, CDR2 YYDKDF (reference sequence). The CDR3 loop spans 15 amino acids. The germline V and J ends were trimmed by 3 bases and 9 bases, with 15 bases remaining between them.

This clone is a singleton in its sample. The rearrangement uses TRBV3-1 (or the pseudogene TRBV3-2) and TRBJ2-2, with TRBD2 as a possible D gene (5 bases). Trimming shortened V by 7 bases and J by 2 bases, and 14 bases separated the two germline ends. The CDR3 contains 15 residues. The germline V gene encodes CDR1 LGHDT and CDR2 YNNKEL (reference sequence). CDR3 residues: CASKGPGGNTGELFF. DNA for the CDR3: TGTGCCAGCAAGGGCCCCGGAGGAAACACCGGGGAGCTGTTTTTT.

The V and J genes are TRBV28 and TRBJ1-6, with D unclear. V was cut by 6 bases and J by 9 bases, with 15 bases left in between. Germline V CDR1 and CDR2: MDHEN, SYDVKM. The CDR3 length is 14 residues. The CDR3 region has the DNA TGTGCCAGCAGCGGCCCGGCAGTGTCTTCACCCCTCCACTTT. It encodes CASSGPAVSSPLHF.

CDR3 in DNA: TGTGCCAGCAGTTTAGGGGACAGGGGTTTCCACGAGCAGTACTTC. Its protein is CASSLGDRGFHEQYF. The chain joins TRBV27 to TRBJ2-7, with 10 positions matching TRBD1. The CDR3 has 15 amino acids. V dropped 2 bases and J dropped 5; count of bases not matched to a gene: 6. Germline assignment: CDR1 MNHEY and CDR2 SMNVEV (reference sequence).

This clone appeared once. V gene TRBV5-4 combines with J gene TRBJ1-2; D gene ambiguous. Germline CDR1 and CDR2: SGHNT and YYREEE (reference sequence). The CDR3 length is 11 residues. V lost 0 bases and J lost 8, with 5 bases in between. The CDR3 bases are TGTGCCAGCAGCTTGGAGGAAGGCTACACCTTC. Translated, it gives CASSLEEGYTF.

This chain joins TRBV27 and TRBJ2-7; D might be TRBD1 (5 bases). With 6 bases removed from V and 2 bases from J, the gap between germline ends came to 14 bases. The CDR3 totals 14 residues. In germline, CDR1 is MNHEY, CDR2 SMNVEV (reference sequence). The CDR3 DNA reads as TGTGCCAGCAGCCGGGCTATGACAGCCTACGAGCAGTACTTC. Its translation: CASSRAMTAYEQYF.

V is TRBV7-8 and J is TRBJ1-2, with D possibly being TRBD1 (6 bases). This CDR3 is built from 15 residues. Germline V gene lookup returns CDR1 SGHVS and CDR2 FQNEAQ. The V gene lost 1 base and the J gene lost 4 bases, with 13 bases spanning the gap. The CDR3 here is CASSLGTGGGYGYTF. The CDR3 DNA sequence: TGTGCCAGCAGCTTAGGTACCGGGGGCGGCTATGGCTACACCTTC. The whole variable domain, remainder taken from reference TRBV7-8 and TRBJ1-2, is GAGVSQSPRYKVAKRGQDVALRCDPISGHVSLFWYQQALGQGPEFLTYFQNEAQLDKSGLPSDRFFAERPEGSVSTLKIQRTQQEDSAVYLCASSLGTGGGYGYTFGSGTRLTVV.

The chain links TRBV4-2 to TRBJ2-1; D gene uncertain. This CDR3 has 14 residues. Trimming shortened V by 0 bases and J by 7 bases, and 10 bases separated the two germline ends. Germline V gene sequence: CDR1 LGHNA, CDR2 YNFKEQ. CDR3: CASSQEKQTNEQFF. The CDR3, as DNA: TGTGCCAGCAGCCAAGAAAAACAGACTAATGAGCAGTTCTTC.

The V gene is TRBV18, the J gene TRBJ1-3; D uncertain. Germline CDR1 and CDR2: KGHSH and LQKENI. CDR3 length: 15 amino acids. Trimming cost V 0 bases and J 0 bases, with 6 bases left between them. The CDR3 DNA is TGTGCCAGCTCACCACCGTCCGTCTCTGGAAACACCATATATTTT. As protein: CASSPPSVSGNTIYF.

The CDR3 protein is CASSYSGTGLEKLFF. CDR3 DNA: TGTGCCAGCAGTTACTCGGGGACAGGGCTGGAAAAACTGTTTTTT. V gene TRBV6-5 combines with J gene TRBJ1-4, with TRBD1 matching over 9 bases. Germline-derived CDR1 and CDR2 are MNHEY and SVGAGI. This CDR3 region has 15 residues. V shed 0 bases and J 8 bases; nucleotides not matched to a gene: 4.

The chain recombines TRBV3-1 (or the pseudogene TRBV3-2) with TRBJ1-1; 7 nucleotides agree with TRBD1. Germline CDR1 reads LGHDT; CDR2 reads YNNKEL (reference sequence). This CDR3 has 14 residues. The junction had 7 bases not matched to a gene; V was cut back by 4 bases and J by 5 bases. Written as DNA, the CDR3 is TGTGCCAGCAGCCGGTCAGGGGGACGGACTGAAGCTTTCTTT. The encoded protein is CASSRSGGRTEAFF.

The rearrangement joins TRBV3-1 (or the pseudogene TRBV3-2) to TRBJ2-2; D remains unclear. The CDR3 runs to 12 residues. CDR1 LGHDT and CDR2 YNNKEL come from the germline V gene (reference sequence). Trimming took off 4 bases at V and 4 bases at J, with 4 bases between the two ends. The CDR3 is CASSPRTGELFF. CDR3 coding DNA: TGTGCCAGCAGCCCCCGCACCGGGGAGCTGTTTTTT.

The CDR3 reads CASSLPFQRGADTQYF. CDR3 in DNA: TGTGCCAGCAGCCTACCCTTTCAGCGGGGGGCAGATACGCAGTATTTT. This chain joins TRBV11-2 and TRBJ2-3; 9 nucleotides agree with TRBD2. CDR3 length equals 16 residues. Germline trimming cut 5 bases from V and 4 bases from J; bases unmatched to any gene: 10. The germline V gene has CDR1 SGHAT and CDR2 FQNNGV.

The genes are TRBV7-2 and TRBJ1-4; D unresolved. The germline V gene has CDR1 SGHTA and CDR2 FQGNSA. The CDR3 is made up of 15 amino acids. Trimming cost V 0 bases and J 4 bases, with 9 bases left between them. CDR3: CASSLAIGSNEKLFF. The CDR3 DNA reads TGTGCCAGCAGCTTAGCGATAGGGAGTAATGAAAAACTGTTTTTT.

This clone came up once. This rearrangement joins TRBV27 to TRBJ2-3; either TRBD1 or TRBD2 may supply D (5 bases each). Trimming pared 3 bases from V and 2 bases from J, leaving 21 bases between. Germline V gene data show CDR1 as MNHEY and CDR2 as SMNVEV (reference sequence). This CDR3 contains 18 residues. The CDR3 region is CASSFSDTGTYTTDTQYF. In nucleotides, the CDR3 is TGTGCCAGCAGTTTTTCTGATACCGGGACGTATACCACAGATACGCAGTATTTT.

The chain combines TRBV12-3 or TRBV12-4 with TRBJ1-1, with 9 positions matching TRBD1. The CDR3 extends over 13 amino acids. V shed 5 bases, J shed 6 bases, and the junction held 4 bases outside the gene matches. The CDR3 loop reads CASSPRQGAEAFF. DNA of the CDR3: TGTGCCAGCAGTCCCCGACAGGGGGCTGAAGCTTTCTTT.

This chain uses TRBV9 with TRBJ1-3; D not resolved. The V and J ends lost 2 bases and 0 bases respectively, with 6 bases between them. Germline CDR1 SGDLS, CDR2 YYNGEE. The CDR3 length is 14 residues. The CDR3 spells CASSVRNSGNTIYF. The CDR3 DNA sequence: TGTGCCAGCAGCGTCAGGAACTCTGGAAACACCATATATTTT.

J is TRBJ2-7 and V is TRBV30, with no clear D. The germline V gene has CDR1 GTSNPN and CDR2 SVGIG (reference sequence). V was trimmed by 2 bases and J by 3 bases, leaving 14 bases between them. The CDR3 has 14 amino acids. The CDR3: CAWSTPRSNYEQYF. The CDR3 nucleotides are TGTGCCTGGAGTACGCCCCGCTCGAACTACGAGCAGTACTTC.

This rearrangement joins TRBV5-1 to TRBJ2-5, with 9 bases matching TRBD2. Germline V gene data show CDR1 as SGHRS and CDR2 as YFSETQ. Trimming cost V 2 bases and J 5 bases; bases outside gene matches: 4. The CDR3 spans 14 residues. DNA of the CDR3: TGCGCCAGCAGCTTCACTAGCGGGCCGGAGACCCAGTACTTC. Its translation is CASSFTSGPETQYF.